This T cell receptor beta chain is drawn from a study of siplizumab effects on memory and regulatory T cells. Study results and limitations: Suppressive activity of Tregs proliferating in siplizumab cultures remained unconfirmed.

Assay used: immunoSEQ multiplex PCR; TCRdb lists only in-frame clones, some missing. This table has more than 75,000 clones, 80% to 95% appearing once. This clone was counted a single time. Its cognate antigen is unknown. Sequenced sample: CD8+ T cells sorted from blood. The sequence was collected from a human donor in good health.

The CDR3 sequence: CATSSTYGEQYF. Written as DNA, the CDR3 is TGCGCCACCAGTTCCACCTACGGGGAGCAGTACTTC. V gene TRBV5-1 combines with J gene TRBJ2-7; the D is unclear. This CDR3 has 12 residues. The V gene's germline CDR1 is SGHRS and CDR2 YFSETQ. V was trimmed by 9 bases and J by 7 bases, leaving 17 bases between them.